These T cell receptor beta chains were read from a single sample in a study of cytomegalovirus exposure and HLA in healthy donors. The assay was immunoSEQ multiplex PCR, and TCRdb's table has in-frame clones only and misses some. This table has about 120,000 clones, around two thirds appearing once. The sequenced material came from PBMCs. The source of these receptors is a woman aged 40 to 55 in good health and CMV-seropositive. Both conserved end residues are part of each CDR3. The D gene is left open where the match is weak. Rows may omit the clone size; those that give it use once, few, many or a size class.

size	V	D	J	DNA	CDR3
few	TRBV27	TRBD1	TRBJ1-3	TGTGCCAGCAGACACAGGGGGAACGGAAACACCATATATTTT	CASRHRGNGNTIYF
.	TRBV5-1	.	TRBJ2-3	TGCGCCAGCAGCTCCGAGTATACGCAGTATTTT	CASSSEYTQYF
.	TRBV25-1	.	TRBJ2-7	TGTGCCAGCAGTGCTAGGGGGGGGACGGAGCAGTACTTC	CASSARGGTEQYF
.	TRBV19	.	TRBJ2-2	TGTGCCAGTACCTCTCTCCGGGTGGGGGAGCTGTTTTTT	CASTSLRVGELFF
.	TRBV9	.	TRBJ1-2	TGTGCCAGCACCTTTGAGGCCGGGGAGAATACGGGCTACACCTTC	CASTFEAGENTGYTF
.	TRBV30	TRBD2	TRBJ2-2	TGTGCCTGGATGCAAGCGGGGCAGAACACCGGGGAGCTGTTTTTT	CAWMQAGQNTGELFF
.	TRBV4-3	.	TRBJ2-3	TGCGCCAGCAGCCAAGAAGAGCTCACAGATACGCAGTATTTT	CASSQEELTDTQYF
.	TRBV19	.	TRBJ2-7	TGTGCCAGTAGTGCTCACACAGGGATCGGTTCCCACGAGCAGTACTTC	CASSAHTGIGSHEQYF
.	TRBV4-1	TRBD2	TRBJ2-1	TGCGCCAGCAGCCAAGTACTAGCGGGAAGCAATGAGCAGTTCTTC	CASSQVLAGSNEQFF
.	TRBV7-9	.	TRBJ2-5	TGTGCCAGCAGCTCCCCAAGAGAGCTTGAGACCCAGTACTTC	CASSSPRELETQYF
.	TRBV15	.	TRBJ1-2	TGTGCCACAGCTGGAAGGAGGGGCTATATCTATGGCTACACCTTC	CATAGRRGYIYGYTF
.	TRBV19	.	TRBJ1-4	TGTGCCAGTAGTTGGACAGCCGCTAATGAAAAACTGTTTTTT	CASSWTAANEKLFF
.	TRBV5-8	TRBD2	TRBJ2-1	TGTGCCAGCAGCCGGGGGACTAGACTGATCTACAATGAGCAGTTCTTC	CASSRGTRLIYNEQFF
.	TRBV6-5	TRBD2	TRBJ2-7	TGTGCCAGCAGTTCACCGGGACTAGCCATTTACGAGCAGTACTTC	CASSSPGLAIYEQYF
.	TRBV9	.	TRBJ2-5	TGTGCCAGCAGCATCCCCTCCCGTTCGGAGACCCAGTACTTC	CASSIPSRSETQYF
.	TRBV7-7	.	TRBJ2-2	TGTGCTAGCAGCTTAGATGGGGCGGGGGAGCTGTTTTTT	CASSLDGAGELFF
.	TRBV2	.	TRBJ2-2	TGTGCCAGCAGTGAAGGGGCCTCGAACACCGGGGAGCTGTTTTTT	CASSEGASNTGELFF
.	TRBV5-4	.	TRBJ2-4	TGTGCCAGCAGCTTGGATTCAGGGGAAAACATTCAGTACTTC	CASSLDSGENIQYF
.	TRBV4-3	.	TRBJ2-4	TGCGCCAGCAGCCAAGTTGTTTACAGGGAGAGGGTACAAAACATTCAGTACTTC	CASSQVVYRERVQNIQYF
once	TRBV7-2	.	TRBJ1-1	TGTGCCAGCAGCTTATCATCAGAAGACACTGAAGCTTTCTTT	CASSLSSEDTEAFF
.	TRBV5-1	TRBD2	TRBJ2-7	TGCGCCAGCAGTCCGGGGGGGTACGAGCAGTACTTC	CASSPGGYEQYF
.	TRBV28	TRBD2	TRBJ2-4	TGTGCCAGCAGCCTAGTAGCGGGGAAAAACATTCAGTACTTC	CASSLVAGKNIQYF
.	TRBV5-4	.	TRBJ1-2	TGTGCCAGCAGCTTGAGGTATTCCCCCAACTATGCCTACACCTTC	CASSLRYSPNYAYTF
.	TRBV2	.	TRBJ1-2	TGTGCCAGCAGTGAACAACTCTTGAGCTTC	CASSEQLLSF
.	TRBV9	.	TRBJ1-4	TGTGCCAGCAGCGTAACGGAGTTCACTGCAACTAATGAAAAACTGTTTTTT	CASSVTEFTATNEKLFF
.	TRBV13	.	TRBJ2-5	TGTGCCAGCAGCCGGAAACGGGGGACAGTGGAGACCCAGTACTTC	CASSRKRGTVETQYF
few	TRBV27	.	TRBJ2-3	TGTGCCAGCAGAGATAGCGGATACACAGATACGCAGTATTTT	CASRDSGYTDTQYF
.	TRBV5-1	.	TRBJ2-5	TGCGCCAGCAGCGTAAGTATGGCAGCGGAGACCCAGTACTTC	CASSVSMAAETQYF
.	TRBV6-1	.	TRBJ1-1	TGTGCCAGCAGTGACAGGGGTGCGAACACTGAAGCTTTCTTT	CASSDRGANTEAFF
.	TRBV6-1	TRBD2	TRBJ2-1	TGTGCCAGCGGGGGCCTAGCGGGAAGCAATGAGCAGTTCTTC	CASGGLAGSNEQFF
.	TRBV4-2	TRBD2	TRBJ2-7	TGTGCCAGCAGCCAAGGGACTAGCGGGCCGACCTACGAGCAGTACTTC	CASSQGTSGPTYEQYF
.	TRBV5-1	TRBD2	TRBJ2-3	TGCGCCAGCAACCTATTTCTAGCGGGATCGATTACAGATACGCAGTATTTT	CASNLFLAGSITDTQYF
.	TRBV28	TRBD1	TRBJ2-3	TGTGCCAGCAGAACAGGGGGCACAGATACGCAGTATTTT	CASRTGGTDTQYF
.	TRBV10-3	TRBD1	TRBJ1-1	TGTGCCATCAGTGAGACAGGGGGGCGGAACACTGAAGCTTTCTTT	CAISETGGRNTEAFF
.	TRBV7-2	.	TRBJ1-5	TGTGCCAGCAGCTTAGTAGGGGCACAGATCAATCAGCCCCAGCATTTT	CASSLVGAQINQPQHF
few	TRBV5-8	.	TRBJ1-4	TGTGCCAGCAGCTTGGGGAGACAGCCCCTGAATGAAAAACTGTTTTTT	CASSLGRQPLNEKLFF
.	TRBV5-1	TRBD1	TRBJ1-5	TGCGCCAGCAGCTTTATATCGGGGACAGCTAATCAGCCCCAGCATTTT	CASSFISGTANQPQHF
.	TRBV21-1	.	TRBJ2-1	TGTGCCAGCAGCTCTTCGGGAGGACTAGCGTTATGGTGCAATGAGCAGTTCTTC	CASSSSGGLALWCNEQFF
.	TRBV13	.	TRBJ2-5	TGTGCCAGCAGCTTAGCAGGGGACCTACAAGAGACCCAGTACTTC	CASSLAGDLQETQYF
.	TRBV7-9	TRBD2	TRBJ2-1	TGTGCCAGCACCCTCGGGAGGGCCATAAGGGACAATGAGCAGTTCTTC	CASTLGRAIRDNEQFF
.	TRBV28	.	TRBJ1-5	TGTGCCACCCTACGGAATCAGCCCCAGCATTTT	CATLRNQPQHF
.	TRBV6-5	TRBD1	TRBJ2-5	TGTGCCAGCAGCCGTGGACAGGGACACGGAGAGACCCAGTACTTC	CASSRGQGHGETQYF
.	TRBV2	.	TRBJ1-1	TGTGCCAGCAACCCCTCCCTCGTCGGGAACACTGAAGCTTTCTTT	CASNPSLVGNTEAFF
.	TRBV9	.	TRBJ2-3	TGTGCCAGCAGCGGAGAGGGTCGAGGCACAGATACGCAGTATTTT	CASSGEGRGTDTQYF
.	TRBV13	TRBD2	TRBJ2-7	TGTGCCAGCAGCTTAGGCCCTAGCGGGATGATAAACCCCTACGAGCAGTACTTC	CASSLGPSGMINPYEQYF
.	TRBV7-2	TRBD2	TRBJ2-7	TGTGCCAGCAGCCCGACTAGCGGCCATGCCTACGAGCAGTACTTC	CASSPTSGHAYEQYF